The text below deals with one T cell receptor beta chain. The source of the sample is a study of blood T cell repertoires in COVID-19. Whole-study context: The study drew acute and convalescent COVID-19 samples from the United States, Italy and Spain. From T cells, B-cell-depleted T cells, or PBMCs came the material, which was cDNA or gDNA.

From germline, CDR1 is SGHTA and CDR2 FQGNSA. V was pared by 4 bases and J by 3 bases, with 4 bases between. This CDR3 contains 11 residues. As originally analysed: The authors estimated nucleated cell counts from reference gene primer amplification. Profiled with immunoSEQ multiplex PCR; TCRdb holds only in-frame clones, not every one. The V and J calls and clone size are taken from that table; D and trimming were inferred from the DNA. Among nearly 60,000 clones, over 65% were seen once, and the ten largest hold roughly 4.5%. The specimen sequenced was peripheral blood. The sequence came from a man aged 35 to 55 with active COVID-19. The V and J genes are TRBV7-2 and TRBJ2-7; unclear D gene. The CDR3 region has the DNA TGTGCCAGCAGCTCTCGCTACGAGCAGTACTTC. It codes for CASSSRYEQYF.